This T cell receptor beta chain was found in a study of cytomegalovirus exposure and HLA in healthy donors. General observations from the study: TCR beta V segments were, for the most part, productive about 87% or about 30% of the time in an earlier analysis. 16,951 TCR beta sequences were associated with HLA alleles at 0.05 false discovery rate in a later analysis. Some V segments could not be told apart, so they were left out, TRBV6-2 and TRBV6-3 among them.

Likely unrecorded immune exposures existed in these nominally healthy donors. Details on this clone: Its antigen is unidentified.

It was with 60 Vbeta and 13 Jbeta primers that the PCR ran. Clones were read by immunoSEQ multiplex PCR, and TCRdb kept only the in-frame ones, dropping some. Of 90,000 or so clones listed, roughly 71% are singletons. Trimming stripped 0 bases from V and 4 bases from J, with 9 bases between. Germline V gene data show CDR1 as SGHTA and CDR2 as FQGNSA. This CDR3 is built from 14 residues. This clonotype was obtained from a man in his fifties or sixties in good health and CMV-seronegative. The material sequenced was PBMCs. The J gene is TRBJ1-2, the V gene TRBV7-2, with D hard to call. In DNA form, the CDR3 reads TGTGCCAGCAGCTTAGCGATTCGGAGCTATGGCTACACCTTC. Its translation: CASSLAIRSYGYTF.